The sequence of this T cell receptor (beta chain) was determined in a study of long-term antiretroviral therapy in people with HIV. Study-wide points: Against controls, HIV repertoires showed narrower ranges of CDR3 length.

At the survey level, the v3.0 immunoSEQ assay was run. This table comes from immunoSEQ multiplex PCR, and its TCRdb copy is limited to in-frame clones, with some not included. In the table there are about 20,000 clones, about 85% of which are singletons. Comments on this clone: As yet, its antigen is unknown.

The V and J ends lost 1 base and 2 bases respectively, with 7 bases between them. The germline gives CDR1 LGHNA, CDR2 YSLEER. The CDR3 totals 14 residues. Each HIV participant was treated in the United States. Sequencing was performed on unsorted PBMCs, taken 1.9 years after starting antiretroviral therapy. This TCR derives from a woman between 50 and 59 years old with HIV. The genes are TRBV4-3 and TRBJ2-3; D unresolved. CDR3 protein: CASSQAHTTDTQYF. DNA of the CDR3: TGCGCCAGCAGCCAAGCCCACACCACAGATACGCAGTATTTT.